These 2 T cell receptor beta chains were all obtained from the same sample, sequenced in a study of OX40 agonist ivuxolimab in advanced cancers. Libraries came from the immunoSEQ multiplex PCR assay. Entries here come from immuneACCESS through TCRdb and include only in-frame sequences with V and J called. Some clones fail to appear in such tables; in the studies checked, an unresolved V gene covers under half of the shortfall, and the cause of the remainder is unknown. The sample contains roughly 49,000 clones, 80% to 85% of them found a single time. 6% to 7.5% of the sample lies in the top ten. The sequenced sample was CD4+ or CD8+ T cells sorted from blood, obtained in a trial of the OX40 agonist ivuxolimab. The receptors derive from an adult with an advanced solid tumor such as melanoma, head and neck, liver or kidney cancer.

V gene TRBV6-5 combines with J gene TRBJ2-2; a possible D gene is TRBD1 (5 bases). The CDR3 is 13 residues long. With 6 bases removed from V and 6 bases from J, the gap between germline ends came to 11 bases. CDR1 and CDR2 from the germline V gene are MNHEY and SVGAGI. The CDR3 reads CASSPQGPGELFF. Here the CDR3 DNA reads TGTGCCAGCAGCCCCCAGGGCCCCGGGGAGCTGTTTTTT.

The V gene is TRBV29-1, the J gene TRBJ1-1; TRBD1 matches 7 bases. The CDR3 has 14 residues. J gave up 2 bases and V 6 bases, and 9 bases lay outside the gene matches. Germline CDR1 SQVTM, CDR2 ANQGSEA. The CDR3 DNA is TGCAGCGTATACGGGGACAGCACAAACACTGAAGCTTTCTTT. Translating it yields CSVYGDSTNTEAFF.